This entry features one T cell receptor (beta chain) sequence. Its cognate antigen has yet to be identified. Per-nucleotide qualities are absent, and no much larger clonotype sits a single base away. Other DNA variants within this sample encode the same CDR3. The data were taken from a study of shared clonotypes between healthy human individuals (dated by TCRdb to 2020 to 2021). Background for the entire study: A couple of women and a few men aged 18 to 49 years were included in the cohort. The study deeply sequenced blood TCR repertoires of about five healthy adults to estimate repertoire size and the extent of clonotype sharing between individuals. Per donor, three plates each were used for CD4 naive and CD4 memory, two for CD8 naive, and one for CD8 memory. Leukapheresis yielded between about 0.85 and 10 billion PBMCs per donor. Libraries were prepared and TCR repertoires were sequenced by different laboratories using diverse techniques, in order to increase sequencing depth and limit assay-specific biases.

The donors were healthy, HIV-negative adults with no recently reported acute infections or vaccinations. Only Caucasian adults living in Nashville, Tennessee, USA were represented among the donors. Magnetic negative selection was used to enrich CD4+ T cells, after which naive cells were positively selected on CD45RA and the negative fraction became the memory subset. After blood collection by leukapheresis, PBMCs were isolated using Ficoll-Histopaque density gradient centrifugation and then cryopreserved in the vapor phase of liquid nitrogen. Analytical flow cytometry was used to check the purity and quantity of each magnetically sorted T cell population. Each sorted fraction had its genomic DNA isolated and then quantified by UV absorbance on a Nanodrop 2000c. Using the deep immunoSEQ assay, TCR CDR3 regions were amplified from genomic DNA by multiplex PCR. Extracted genomic DNA from each cell subset was distributed evenly across all wells of several immunoSEQ 96-well plates, and each plate was treated as a replicate. For sorted subsets, each replicate PCR was loaded with about 0.2 ug genomic DNA, equivalent to 25,000 to 35,000 T cell genomes. The purified libraries were quantified using a Qubit 3.0 fluorometer, sized with a Bioanalyzer 2100, and then quantified again using the KAPA Library Quantification kit. Each immunoSEQ 96-well plate was sequenced on its own single-read 150-cycle Illumina NextSeq 550 flow cell. The paper's data handling went like this. The immunoSEQ output contained only junctional sequences without quality scores, so filtering could not match that applied to full-length reads. Sequences were annotated with PyIR, a Python wrapper for IgBLAST v1.9, and V/J genes and CDR3 were assigned using IMGT germline references. Reads were filtered out if the reads had weak V/J assignments (E-value above 1e-6), no CDR3, stop codons, out-of-frame junctions, or ambiguous translated residues. V3J clonotypes were defined as sequences sharing an identical inferred V gene, J gene, and CDR3 amino acid sequence. The percentage overlap between two repertoires was calculated by dividing the number of shared unique clonotypes by the size of the smaller repertoire. Three approaches were used to assess repertoire richness: RTK rarefaction, the Chao1 estimator, and Recon v2.1 estimates of unobserved clonotypes. OLGA was used to compute generation probabilities for all TCRbeta clonotypes that the gDNA method yielded from a handful of donors. TCRdb carries this immuneACCESS record with in-frame sequences only. Its versions omit some clonotypes, under half of them owing to an unresolved V gene in the studies checked, with the rest unexplained. V, J and clone size reflect that table, while D and trimming were determined from the DNA. The sample table holds some 1.5 million clones, of which under 99% were seen once. The ten largest clones capture around 0.45% of the sample.

The germline V gene specifies SGHAT as CDR1 and FQNNGV as CDR2. Between the V and J ends, shortened by 1 base and 7 bases respectively, the junction contains 5 bases. There are 11 amino acids in the CDR3, from cysteine to phenylalanine inclusive. Kept here is only the CDR3 DNA, which spans 33 bases and is read in frame from base 1. Results the study describes overall, beyond this receptor: Based on pairwise subsampling, the degree of clonotype sharing among donors was expected to be affected by sequencing depth. Even with the large sequencing depth, rarefaction of the sorted-subset datasets indicated that sequencing was incomplete. Sharing across a few donors was observed for around 4.8% of naive CD4, 3% to 3.5% of naive CD8, over 2% of memory CD4, and about 0.39% of memory CD8 clonotypes. Estimated clonotype richness was generally larger for naive than for memory subsets. Because the study included a small number of donors, the genetic and exposure-history diversity represented was limited. Higher generation probabilities were observed for clonotypes shared by all four sorted-subset donors than for non-shared clonotypes. Only blood was sampled, and tissue TCR repertoires likely differ from those in blood.

The sequence is built from TRBV11-2 and TRBJ2-7, with no confident D gene call. The sample comprised naive CD4+ T cells sorted from blood. The sample's cell subset or site, from its label and the paper: CD45RA+ positively selected. This TCR came from a young man in good health. The CDR3 region has the sequence CASSLGPEQYF. The DNA sequence follows: TGTGCCAGCAGCTTAGGACCGGAGCAGTACTTC. Supplemented by the reference TRBV11-2 and TRBJ2-7 proteins around the CDR3, the complete variable domain is EAGVAQSPRYKIIEKRQSVAFWCNPISGHATLYWYQQILGQGPKLLIQFQNNGVVDDSQLPKDRFSAERLKGVDSTLKIQPAKLEDSAVYLCASSLGPEQYFGPGTRLTVT.